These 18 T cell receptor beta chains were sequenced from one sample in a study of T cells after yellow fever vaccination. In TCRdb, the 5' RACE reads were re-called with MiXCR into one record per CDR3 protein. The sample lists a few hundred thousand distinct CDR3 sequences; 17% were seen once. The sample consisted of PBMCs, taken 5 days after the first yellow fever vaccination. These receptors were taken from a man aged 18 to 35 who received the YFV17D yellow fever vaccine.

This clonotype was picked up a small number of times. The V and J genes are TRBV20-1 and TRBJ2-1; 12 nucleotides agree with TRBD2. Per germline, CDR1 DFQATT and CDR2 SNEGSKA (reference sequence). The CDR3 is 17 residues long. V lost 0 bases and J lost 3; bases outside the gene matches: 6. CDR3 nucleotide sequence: TGCAGTGCTAGAGATCCGACTAGCGGGGGACTCTACAATGAGCAGTTCTTC. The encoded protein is CSARDPTSGGLYNEQFF.

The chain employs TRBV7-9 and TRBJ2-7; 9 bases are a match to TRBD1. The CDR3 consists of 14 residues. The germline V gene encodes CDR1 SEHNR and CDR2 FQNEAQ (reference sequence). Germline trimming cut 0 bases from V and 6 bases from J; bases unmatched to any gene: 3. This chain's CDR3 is CASSLAGQGSEQYV. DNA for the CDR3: TGTGCCAGCAGCTTAGCCGGACAGGGGTCCGAGCAGTACGTC.

The CDR3 bases are TGTGCCAGCAGTTCTCGACTAGGAACCGGGGAGCTGTTTTTT. This encodes CASSSRLGTGELFF. The V gene is TRBV12-3 or TRBV12-4, the J gene TRBJ2-2; TRBD2 is a possible D gene (6 bases). The ends were cut back, 4 bases at V and 5 bases at J, with 11 bases in the middle. The CDR3 contains 14 residues.

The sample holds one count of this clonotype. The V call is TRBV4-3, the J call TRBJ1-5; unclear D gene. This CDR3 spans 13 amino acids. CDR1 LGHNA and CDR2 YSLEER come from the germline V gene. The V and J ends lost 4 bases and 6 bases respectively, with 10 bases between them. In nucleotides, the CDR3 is TGCGCCAGCAGCCCCCGGGCAGGTCAGCCCCAGCATTTT. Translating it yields CASSPRAGQPQHF.

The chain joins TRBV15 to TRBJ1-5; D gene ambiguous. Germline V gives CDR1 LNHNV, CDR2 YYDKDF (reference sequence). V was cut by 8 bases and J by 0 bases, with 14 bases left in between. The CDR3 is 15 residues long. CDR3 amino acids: CATSGRTYSNQPQHF. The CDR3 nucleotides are TGTGCCACCTCAGGCCGGACTTATAGCAATCAGCCCCAGCATTTT. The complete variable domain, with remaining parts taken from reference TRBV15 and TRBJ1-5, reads DAMVIQNPRYQVTQFGKPVTLSCSQTLNHNVMYWYQQKSSQAPKLLFHYYDKDFNNEADTPDNFQSRRPNTSFCFLDIRSPGLGDTAMYLCATSGRTYSNQPQHFGDGTRLSIL.

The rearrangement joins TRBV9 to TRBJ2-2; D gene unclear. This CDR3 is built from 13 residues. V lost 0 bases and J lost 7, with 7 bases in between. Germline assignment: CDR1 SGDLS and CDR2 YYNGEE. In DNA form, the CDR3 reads TGTGCCAGCAGCGTAGAGGTTGGCGGGGAGCTGTTTTTT. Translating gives CASSVEVGGELFF.

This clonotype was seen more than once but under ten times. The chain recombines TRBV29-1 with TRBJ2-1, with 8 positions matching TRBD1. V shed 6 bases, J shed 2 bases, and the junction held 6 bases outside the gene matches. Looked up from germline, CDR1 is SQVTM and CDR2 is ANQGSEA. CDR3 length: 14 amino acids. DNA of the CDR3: TGCAGCGTCAGAAGGACAGGGACCTACAATGAGCAGTTCTTC. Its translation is CSVRRTGTYNEQFF.

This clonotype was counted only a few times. The CDR3 nucleotides read TGTGCCAGCACCGGAGGACAGGGTCGATCCTATAATTCACCCCTCCACTTT. This gives the protein CASTGGQGRSYNSPLHF. The chain recombines TRBV6-2 or TRBV6-3 with TRBJ1-6, with 8 bases aligning to TRBD1. J was trimmed by 1 base and V by 7 bases; bases with no gene match: 9. Germline loops: CDR1 MNHEY, CDR2 SVGEGT. There are 17 residues in the CDR3.

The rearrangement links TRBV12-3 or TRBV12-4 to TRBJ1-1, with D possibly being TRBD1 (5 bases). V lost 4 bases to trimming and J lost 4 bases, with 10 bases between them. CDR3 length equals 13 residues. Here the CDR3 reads CASSWGRATEAFF. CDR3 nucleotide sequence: TGTGCCAGCAGTTGGGGGAGGGCCACTGAAGCTTTCTTT.

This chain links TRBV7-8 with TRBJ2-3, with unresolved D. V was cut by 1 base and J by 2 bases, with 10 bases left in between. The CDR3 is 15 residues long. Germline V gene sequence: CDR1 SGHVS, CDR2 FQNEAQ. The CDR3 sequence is CASSLVRTFTDTQYF. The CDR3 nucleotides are TGTGCCAGCAGCTTAGTCAGGACCTTCACAGATACGCAGTATTTT.

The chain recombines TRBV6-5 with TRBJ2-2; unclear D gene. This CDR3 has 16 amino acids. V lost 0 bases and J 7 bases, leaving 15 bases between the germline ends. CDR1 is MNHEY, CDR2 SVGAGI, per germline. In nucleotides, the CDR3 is TGTGCCAGCAGTTACTCGGTTCGGGTTTTGGGCGGGGAGCTGTTTTTT. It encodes CASSYSVRVLGGELFF.

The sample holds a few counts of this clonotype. The CDR3 sequence is CSASQRTVSSYNSPLHF. The CDR3 nucleotides read TGCAGTGCTAGCCAAAGGACGGTTAGCTCCTATAATTCACCCCTCCACTTT. The chain carries TRBV20-1 and TRBJ1-6; D unclear. The CDR3 runs to 17 residues. CDR1 and CDR2 from the germline V gene are DFQATT and SNEGSKA (reference sequence). Trimming took 3 bases from V and 0 from J, leaving 15 bases between them.

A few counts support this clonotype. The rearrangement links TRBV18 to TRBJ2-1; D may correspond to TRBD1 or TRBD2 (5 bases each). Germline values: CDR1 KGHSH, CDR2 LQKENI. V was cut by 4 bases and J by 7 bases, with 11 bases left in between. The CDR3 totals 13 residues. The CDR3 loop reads CASSLGALNEQFF. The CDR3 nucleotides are TGTGCCAGCTCACTCGGGGCACTGAATGAGCAGTTCTTC.

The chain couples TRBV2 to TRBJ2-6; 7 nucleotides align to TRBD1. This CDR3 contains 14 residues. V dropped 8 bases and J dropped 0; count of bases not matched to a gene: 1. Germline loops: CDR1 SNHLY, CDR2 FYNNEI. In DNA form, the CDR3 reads TGTGCCAGCGGACAGGCCTCTGGGGCCAACGTCCTGACTTTC. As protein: CASGQASGANVLTF.

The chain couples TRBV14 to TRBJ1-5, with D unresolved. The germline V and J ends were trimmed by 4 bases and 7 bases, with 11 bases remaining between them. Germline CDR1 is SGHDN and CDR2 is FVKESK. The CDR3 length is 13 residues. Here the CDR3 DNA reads TGTGCCAGCAGCCGCTTCCCCGGACAGCCCCAGCATTTT. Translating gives CASSRFPGQPQHF.

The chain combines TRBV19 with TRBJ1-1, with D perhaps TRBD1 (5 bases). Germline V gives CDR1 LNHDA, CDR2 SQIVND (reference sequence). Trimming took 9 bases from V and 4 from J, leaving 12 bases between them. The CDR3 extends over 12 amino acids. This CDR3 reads CARLKGSTEAFF. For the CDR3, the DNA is TGTGCCAGGTTAAAGGGGAGCACTGAAGCTTTCTTT. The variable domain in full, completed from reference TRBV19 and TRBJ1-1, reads DGGITQSPKYLFRKEGQNVTLSCEQNLNHDAMYWYRQDPGQGLRLIYYSQIVNDFQKGDIAEGYSVSREKKESFPLTVTSAQKNPTAFYLCARLKGSTEAFFGQGTRLTVV.

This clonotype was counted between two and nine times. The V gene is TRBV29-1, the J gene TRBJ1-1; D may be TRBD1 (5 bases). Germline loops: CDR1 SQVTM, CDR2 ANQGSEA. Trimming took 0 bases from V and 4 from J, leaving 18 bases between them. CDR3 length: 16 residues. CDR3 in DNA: TGCAGCGTTGAAGACCATCCTGCGGGGGAGAGCACTGAAGCTTTCTTT. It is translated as CSVEDHPAGESTEAFF. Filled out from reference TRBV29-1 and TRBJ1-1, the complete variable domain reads SAVISQKPSRDICQRGTSLTIQCQVDSQVTMMFWYRQQPGQSLTLIATANQGSEATYESGFVIDKFPISRPNLTFSTLTVSNMSPEDSSIYLCSVEDHPAGESTEAFFGQGTRLTVV.

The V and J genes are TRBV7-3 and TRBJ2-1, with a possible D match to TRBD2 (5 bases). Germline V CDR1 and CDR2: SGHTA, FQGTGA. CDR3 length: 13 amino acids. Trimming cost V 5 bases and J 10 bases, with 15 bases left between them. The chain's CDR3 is CASSPVGSGEQFF. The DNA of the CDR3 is TGTGCCAGCAGCCCGGTAGGGTCGGGGGAGCAGTTCTTC. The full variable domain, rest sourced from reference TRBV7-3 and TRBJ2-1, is GAGVSQTPSNKVTEKGKYVELRCDPISGHTALYWYRQSLGQGPEFLIYFQGTGAADDSGLPNDRFFAVRPEGSVSTLKIQRTERGDSAVYLCASSPVGSGEQFFGPGTRLTVL.